These 16 T cell receptor beta chains originate from one sample sequenced in a study of lung T cells in sarcoidosis with Löfgren's syndrome. Using its own MiXCR run on the reads, TCRdb lists one record per CDR3 protein. The profile covers 2,500 to 3,500 distinct CDR3 sequences, with roughly 27% appearing a single time and 13% taken by the ten largest. Sequencing was done on a sample of CD4+ T cells from bronchoalveolar lavage. Every receptor here comes from a human donor with sarcoidosis (Löfgren's syndrome or another form), or a control subject (not recorded which).

In its sample, this clonotype ranks as medium-sized. The chain links TRBV12-3 or TRBV12-4 to TRBJ2-3, with a tentative D call TRBD2 (5 bases). V lost 6 bases, J lost 1 base, and 14 bases lay in between. The CDR3 is 15 amino acids. The CDR3 DNA reads as TGTGCCAGCAGCCCGACAAACGGGGGCACAGATACGCAGTATTTT. Translating it yields CASSPTNGGTDTQYF.

This clonotype is labeled as large (0.1 to 1%). The rearrangement joins TRBV20-1 to TRBJ1-1; D gene uncertain. Germline CDR1 reads DFQATT; CDR2 reads SNEGSKA (reference sequence). This CDR3 comprises 12 residues. V was pared by 3 bases and J by 2 bases, with 7 bases between. CDR3 sequence: CSAREGNTEAFF. DNA for the CDR3: TGCAGTGCTAGGGAGGGAAACACTGAAGCTTTCTTT.

By its share, this clonotype is medium-sized (0.01 to 0.1%). V usage is TRBV20-1 and J usage is TRBJ1-2; D remains unclear. Per germline, CDR1 DFQATT and CDR2 SNEGSKA (reference sequence). The CDR3 is 8 amino acids. The CDR3 region is CSPYGYTF. The CDR3 DNA reads TGCAGCCCCTATGGCTACACCTTC.

A single count supports this clonotype. Sequence at one end of the junction differs from germline and may be a read error. The chain carries TRBV6-1 and TRBJ1-5; D not certain. CDR3 length: 11 residues. Germline V gives CDR1 MNHNS, CDR2 SASEGT. In DNA, the CDR3 is TGTGCCGGCACGGATAATCAGCTCCAGCATTTT. It specifies CAGTDNQLQHF.

By proportion, this clonotype is medium-sized. V gene TRBV15 combines with J gene TRBJ1-2, with D possibly TRBD1 on 6 matching bases. The CDR3 extends over 17 amino acids. V dropped 5 bases and J dropped 2 bases, with 21 bases sitting between them. In germline, CDR1 is LNHNV, CDR2 YYDKDF (reference sequence). CDR3 in DNA: TGTGCCACCAGCGGGCGGCGAAGGACAGCCTTAAACTATGGCTACACCTTC. Encoded protein: CATSGRRRTALNYGYTF.

To note about this clonotype: An end of the junction differs from the germline gene, which may be a read error. The V call is TRBV20-1, the J call TRBJ1-5; perhaps TRBD1 as D (5 bases). Germline values: CDR1 DFQATT, CDR2 SNEGSKA (reference sequence). This CDR3 region has 13 residues. CDR3 sequence (DNA): TGCAGTGCTGGCCAGGGTTACAATCGGCCCCAGCATTTT. Its translation is CSAGQGYNRPQHF.

This clonotype qualifies as medium-sized. This chain joins TRBV5-1 and TRBJ2-3; D gene unclear. The CDR3 has 15 residues. Trimming removed 4 bases at V and 2 bases at J, with 14 bases between. From germline, CDR1 is SGHRS and CDR2 YFSETQ. The CDR3 sequence: CASSGRAALTDTQYF. DNA of the CDR3: TGCGCCAGCAGCGGCCGGGCCGCGCTCACAGATACGCAGTATTTT.

The sample holds many counts of this clonotype. The chain recombines TRBV5-4 with TRBJ2-2; the D is unclear. The V gene lost 0 bases and the J gene lost 8 bases, with 5 bases spanning the gap. The CDR3 is 12 residues long. Germline V gene data show CDR1 as SGHNT and CDR2 as YYREEE (reference sequence). The CDR3 nucleotides are TGTGCCAGCAGCTTGGACTGGGGGGAGCTGTTTTTT. Its protein is CASSLDWGELFF.

This clonotype was picked up many times. The chain is built from TRBV3-1 and TRBJ2-3, with TRBD2 matching 7 bases. CDR3 length equals 13 residues. Trimming took 3 bases from V and 4 from J; bases not matched to a gene: 1. The V gene's germline CDR1 is LGHDT and CDR2 YNNKEL (reference sequence). The CDR3 loop reads CASSQGRADTQYF. DNA of the CDR3: TGTGCCAGCAGCCAGGGGAGGGCAGATACGCAGTATTTT.

This clonotype was seen at least ten times. The chain recombines TRBV20-1 with TRBJ2-1, with TRBD2 as a possible D gene (6 bases). This CDR3 has 12 residues. CDR1 is DFQATT, CDR2 SNEGSKA, per germline (reference sequence). The V and J ends lost 3 bases and 7 bases respectively, with 10 bases between them. The CDR3 sequence is CSASGSRNEQFF. CDR3 in DNA: TGCAGTGCTAGCGGGAGTAGGAATGAGCAGTTCTTC.

A note on this clonotype: Since no conserved phenylalanine or tryptophan closes the CDR3, a read error is the likely cause. The chain is built from TRBV6-1 and TRBJ1-1, with 9 bases lining up with TRBD1. Germline V CDR1 and CDR2: MNHNS, SASEGT. CDR3 length: 14 amino acids. CDR3 sequence reads: CVSSPGQGKLEAFS. CDR3 coding DNA: TGTGTCAGCAGTCCGGGACAGGGTAAGCTAGAAGCTTTCTCT.

Judged by abundance, this clonotype is large. The gene calls are TRBV2 and TRBJ1-1; D is perhaps TRBD1 (5 bases). Germline V gives CDR1 SNHLY, CDR2 FYNNEI. CDR3 size: 14 residues. Between the trimmed V and J ends, which lost 2 bases and 5 bases, there was a span of 12 bases. CDR3 in amino acids: CASSEISGRTEAFF. CDR3 nucleotides: TGTGCCAGCAGTGAAATATCGGGGCGAACTGAAGCTTTCTTT.

To note about this clonotype: One base away lies a much larger clone, so this may be a sequencing read error. The chain carries TRBV10-3 and TRBJ2-7; D is perhaps TRBD1 (6 bases). Germline CDR1 and CDR2: ENHRY and SYGVKD. With 10 bases removed from V and 3 bases from J, the gap between germline ends came to 16 bases. The CDR3 consists of 13 residues. The CDR3 region is CATRNGGHYEQYF. The DNA of the CDR3 is TGTGCCACCAGAAATGGGGGCCACTACGAGCAGTACTTC.

With respect to this clonotype: At one boundary the junction diverges from the germline segment, which might be a read error. CDR3 loop: CASSVAQGRRDEELFF. The CDR3 DNA is TGTGCCAGCAGCGTAGCGCAAGGACGGCGGGATGAAGAACTGTTTTTT. J is TRBJ1-4 and V is TRBV9; D unclear. Germline CDR1 is SGDLS and CDR2 is YYNGEE. This CDR3 has 16 residues.

Remarks on this clonotype: The junction does not match germline at one end; this may be a read error. The V gene is TRBV4-1, the J gene TRBJ2-1; D is tentatively TRBD1 or TRBD2 (5 bases each). Germline V lookup: CDR1 MGHRA, CDR2 YSYEKL. This CDR3 spans 17 amino acids. The CDR3 region is CASSHDQAADWGNEQFF. CDR3 nucleotides: TGCGCCAGTAGCCATGACCAGGCAGCTGACTGGGGGAATGAGCAGTTCTTC.

This clonotype qualifies as medium-sized. The V gene is TRBV5-4, the J gene TRBJ1-1, with 8 bases matching TRBD1. Germline V gene lookup returns CDR1 SGHNT and CDR2 YYREEE (reference sequence). The CDR3 has 13 residues. V shed 4 bases and J 6 bases; nucleotides not matched to a gene: 5. The CDR3 DNA reads TGTGCCAGCAGCAGGGACAGGCAATCTGAAGCTTTCTTT. Its translation is CASSRDRQSEAFF.